What follows is one T cell receptor (beta chain) and its context. This entry belongs to a study of blood T cell repertoires in COVID-19. On the study more broadly: Collection of acute and convalescent COVID-19 samples took place in the United States, Italy and Spain. T cells, B-cell-depleted T cells, or PBMCs provided the cDNA or gDNA that served as material.

Study processing details: Reference gene primer amplification gave nucleated cell count estimates. The data were produced by immunoSEQ multiplex PCR, yet TCRdb's version contains in-frame clones alone and is incomplete. V, J and clone size are taken as reported in that table, and D and trimming were inferred from the DNA itself. The table shows some 150,000 clones, with around 90% occurring only once. Sequencing used peripheral blood. The clonotype was recovered from a human donor in a cohort sampled during active COVID-19.

The CDR3 here is CSASEGTPWTEAFF. CDR3 coding DNA: TGCAGTGCTAGTGAGGGCACTCCATGGACTGAAGCTTTCTTT. This rearrangement joins TRBV20-1 to TRBJ1-1, with D unresolved. V gave up 3 bases and J gave up 5 bases, with 16 bases separating them. The CDR3 totals 14 residues. CDR1 and CDR2 (germline): DFQATT, SNEGSKA (reference sequence).